The 5 T cell receptor beta chains listed next were all sequenced from one sample in a study of T cells after yellow fever vaccination. From the 5' RACE reads, TCRdb called clonotypes with MiXCR, one entry per CDR3 protein. The table has around 530,000 distinct CDR3 sequences, around a sixth seen once. This sample comprised PBMCs, obtained 4 to 5 days after the first yellow fever vaccination. Receptor source: a young man who received the YFV17D yellow fever vaccine.

The chain's CDR3 is CASSPRGGGAPYNEQFF. DNA of the CDR3: TGTGCCAGCAGCCCTAGGGGCGGGGGGGCCCCCTACAATGAGCAGTTCTTC. The chain carries TRBV9 and TRBJ2-1, with 9 bases fitting TRBD2. The CDR3 is made up of 17 amino acids. V shed 4 bases, J shed 2 bases, and the junction held 10 bases outside the gene matches. Germline V lookup: CDR1 SGDLS, CDR2 YYNGEE.

This clonotype was counted ten times or more. J is TRBJ2-2 and V is TRBV12-3 or TRBV12-4; 10 bases map to TRBD2. Losses at the gene ends were 6 bases for V and 1 base for J; bases not matched to a gene: 8. This CDR3 spans 17 amino acids. The CDR3 DNA reads TGTGCCAGCAGATGGGGGACTAGCGCGGAGAACACCGGGGAGCTGTTTTTT. Encoded protein: CASRWGTSAENTGELFF.

V gene TRBV19 combines with J gene TRBJ2-1; the D gene could be TRBD1 or TRBD2 (5 bases each). This CDR3 is 15 amino acids long. From germline, CDR1 is LNHDA and CDR2 SQIVND (reference sequence). Between the trimmed V and J ends, which lost 3 bases and 4 bases, there was a span of 13 bases. CDR3 in amino acids: CASSILGTRYNEQFF. For the CDR3, the DNA is TGTGCCAGTAGTATCTTAGGGACGAGATACAATGAGCAGTTCTTC.

The sample holds a few counts of this clonotype. The chain combines TRBV5-1 with TRBJ1-2; 8 bases align to TRBD1. Per germline, CDR1 SGHRS and CDR2 YFSETQ. The CDR3 loop spans 14 amino acids. The trim removed 7 bases at V and 3 bases at J, leaving 8 bases unmatched. CDR3 in DNA: TGCGCCAGCGCTGGGATGACAGGGGACTATGGCTACACCTTC. This sequence encodes CASAGMTGDYGYTF.

The count of this clonotype is one. The chain is built from TRBV6-2 or TRBV6-3 and TRBJ2-5, with D unclear. The V and J ends lost 2 bases and 6 bases respectively, with 4 bases between them. The V gene's germline CDR1 is MNHEY and CDR2 SVGEGT. The CDR3 is 11 residues long. The CDR3 DNA reads TGTGCCAGCAGTTACGGAAAGACCCAGTACTTC. It codes for CASSYGKTQYF.